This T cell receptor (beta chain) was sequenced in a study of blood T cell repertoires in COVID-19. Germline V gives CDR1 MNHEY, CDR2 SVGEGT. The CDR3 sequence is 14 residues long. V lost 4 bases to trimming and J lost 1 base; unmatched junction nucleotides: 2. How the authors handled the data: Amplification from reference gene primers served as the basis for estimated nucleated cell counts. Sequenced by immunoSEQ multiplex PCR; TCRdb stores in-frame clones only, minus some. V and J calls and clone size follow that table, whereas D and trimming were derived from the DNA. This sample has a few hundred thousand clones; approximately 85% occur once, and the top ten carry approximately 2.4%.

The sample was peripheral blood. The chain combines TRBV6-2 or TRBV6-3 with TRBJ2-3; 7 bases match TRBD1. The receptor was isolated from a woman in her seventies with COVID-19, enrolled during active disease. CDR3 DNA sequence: TGTGCCAGCAGTTCGGACAGGCGCACAGATACGCAGTATTTT. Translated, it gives CASSSDRRTDTQYF.